One sample yielded the 17 T cell receptor beta chains listed below, sequenced in a study of cytomegalovirus exposure and HLA in healthy donors. PCR involved 60 Vbeta and 13 Jbeta primers. Data came from immunoSEQ multiplex PCR; TCRdb stores just in-frame clones and leaves some out. In the table there are tens of thousands of clones, around 70% of which are singletons. The sample was PBMCs. All receptors come from a man aged 30-40 years in good health and CMV-seronegative.

The V and J genes are TRBV5-1 and TRBJ2-5, with D possibly TRBD1 on 5 matching bases. The CDR3 loop spans 15 amino acids. Germline V gene lookup returns CDR1 SGHRS and CDR2 YFSETQ. V gave up 0 bases and J gave up 4 bases, with 13 bases separating them. This chain's CDR3 is CASSLGRAQGETQYF. DNA for the CDR3: TGCGCCAGCAGCTTGGGTCGGGCGCAGGGAGAGACCCAGTACTTC.

In its sample, this clone was seen once. The gene calls are TRBV6-1 and TRBJ1-3, with D possibly being TRBD1 (5 bases). Looked up from germline, CDR1 is MNHNS and CDR2 is SASEGT. This CDR3 has 19 residues. V was pared by 1 base and J by 4 bases, with 23 bases between. The CDR3 protein is CASSEGKTVGPGVGNTIYF. CDR3 in DNA: TGTGCCAGCAGTGAAGGCAAAACCGTGGGGCCGGGCGTAGGAAACACCATATATTTT.

The rearrangement links TRBV2 to TRBJ1-5; 8 bases are a match to TRBD1. The J segment lost 1 base and the V segment lost 7 bases, leaving 6 bases of the junction unmatched. The CDR3 consists of 15 residues. Germline CDR1 SNHLY, CDR2 FYNNEI. The CDR3 loop reads CASIGQGGSNQPQHF. CDR3 in DNA: TGTGCCAGCATAGGACAGGGAGGGAGCAATCAGCCCCAGCATTTT.

The gene calls are TRBV6-1 and TRBJ2-3; a weak D match, TRBD2 (5 bases). V was clipped by 8 bases and J by 6 bases, with 12 bases between them. The length of the CDR3 is 12 residues. Germline V gene lookup returns CDR1 MNHNS and CDR2 SASEGT. CDR3 residues: CASAPGIDTQYF. DNA of the CDR3: TGTGCCAGCGCCCCCGGGATTGATACGCAGTATTTT.

About this clone itself: In the same sample, other DNA sequences code for this CDR3. The chain combines TRBV6-1 with TRBJ2-5; TRBD2 aligns across 11 bases. This CDR3 is built from 15 residues. Germline CDR1 MNHNS, CDR2 SASEGT. Trimming took 2 bases from V and 2 from J; bases not matched to a gene: 1. The DNA of the CDR3 is TGTGCCAGCAGTGAATTAGCGGGGGGGCAAGAGACCCAGTACTTC. Translating it yields CASSELAGGQETQYF.

The chain links TRBV5-1 to TRBJ1-1, with a tentative D call TRBD1 (5 bases). The V gene lost 3 bases and the J gene lost 1 base, with 13 bases spanning the gap. The CDR3 runs 15 residues. The germline gives CDR1 SGHRS, CDR2 YFSETQ. CDR3 in amino acids: CASSWGGGGNTEAFF. The CDR3, as DNA: TGCGCCAGCAGCTGGGGGGGAGGTGGGAACACTGAAGCTTTCTTT.

V usage is TRBV28 and J usage is TRBJ2-1; TRBD2 might be the D (5 bases). This CDR3 region has 15 residues. Germline CDR1 MDHEN, CDR2 SYDVKM. V was clipped by 4 bases and J by 5 bases, with 15 bases between them. CDR3 in amino acids: CASSSPAGGHNEQFF. DNA for the CDR3: TGTGCCAGCAGTTCCCCGGCGGGTGGTCACAATGAGCAGTTCTTC.

The chain couples TRBV7-9 to TRBJ2-1; 7 bases align to TRBD2. Unmatched junction bases numbered 12, after V lost 4 bases and J lost 12 bases. Germline CDR1 reads SEHNR; CDR2 reads FQNEAQ (reference sequence). This CDR3 spans 14 amino acids. CDR3 amino acids: CASSSYTGEGVQFF. In DNA form, the CDR3 reads TGTGCCAGCAGCTCGTACACCGGGGAGGGCGTGCAGTTCTTC. The whole variable domain, filled in from reference TRBV7-9 and TRBJ2-1, reads DTGVSQNPRHKITKRGQNVTFRCDPISEHNRLYWYRQTLGQGPEFLTYFQNEAQLEKSRLLSDRFSAERPKGSFSTLEIQRTEQGDSAMYLCASSSYTGEGVQFFGPGTRLTVL.

V is TRBV25-1 and J is TRBJ2-2; unclear D gene. The germline V gene has CDR1 MGHDK and CDR2 SYGVNS. CDR3 size: 13 residues. Trimming pared 9 bases from V and 0 bases from J, leaving 8 bases between. The CDR3 DNA reads TGTGCCAGTGCTAACCCGAACACCGGGGAGCTGTTTTTT. Its protein is CASANPNTGELFF.

The V call is TRBV6-7, the J call TRBJ2-5; 13 positions match TRBD2. TRBV6-7 qualifies as an ORF whose function is uncertain. V shed 4 bases and J 4 bases; nucleotides not matched to a gene: 3. CDR3 length: 15 amino acids. The DNA of the CDR3 is TGTGCCAGCAGTTTACTAGCGGGGGGGCGAGAGACCCAGTACTTC. Its translation is CASSLLAGGRETQYF.

This clone was seen a few times. This sequence joins TRBV6-1 and TRBJ2-2, with a weak D call TRBD2 (7 bases). Germline values: CDR1 MNHNS, CDR2 SASEGT. Trimming took off 3 bases at V and 7 bases at J, with 15 bases between the two ends. This CDR3 is 15 amino acids long. The CDR3 coding sequence is TGTGCCAGCAGTGACCGCGGGGGCGAGGGCGGGGAGCTGTTTTTT. Translation: CASSDRGGEGGELFF.

Details on this clone: Germline and junction disagree at one end, which may indicate a read error. The chain recombines TRBV28 with TRBJ1-2; D might be TRBD1 (5 bases). This CDR3 is built from 15 residues. The germline V gene has CDR1 MDHEN and CDR2 SYDVKM. Here the CDR3 reads CASSSGGRSNYGYPF. CDR3 nucleotides: TGTGCCAGCAGTTCCGGGGGGAGATCTAACTATGGCTACCCCTTC.

This sequence joins TRBV14 and TRBJ2-7, with TRBD1 as a possible D gene (5 bases). CDR3 size: 17 residues. The ends were cut back, 0 bases at V and 4 bases at J, with 19 bases in the middle. In germline, CDR1 is SGHDN, CDR2 FVKESK. Written as DNA, the CDR3 is TGTGCCAGCAGCCAAGAATTTTTAGTGACAGACAATTACGAGCAGTACTTC. This gives the protein CASSQEFLVTDNYEQYF. Supplemented by reference TRBV14 and TRBJ2-7, the full variable domain reads EAGVTQFPSHSVIEKGQTVTLRCDPISGHDNLYWYRRVMGKEIKFLLHFVKESKQDESGMPNNRFLAERTGGTYSTLKVQPAELEDSGVYFCASSQEFLVTDNYEQYFGPGTRLTVT.

The table lists this clone with a count of one. The chain employs TRBV2 and TRBJ2-1; 9 nucleotides agree with TRBD2. Germline CDR1 reads SNHLY; CDR2 reads FYNNEI. The CDR3 extends over 14 amino acids. V lost 6 bases to trimming and J lost 8 bases; unmatched junction nucleotides: 8. This CDR3 reads CASSGLAPGDEQFF. The CDR3 nucleotides read TGTGCCAGCAGCGGACTAGCGCCAGGTGATGAGCAGTTCTTC.

The rearrangement uses TRBV5-6 and TRBJ2-7; the match to TRBD1 covers 7 bases. The V gene end was trimmed by 4 bases and the J gene end by 5 bases; junction bases not matched to a gene: 6. Germline loops: CDR1 SGHDT, CDR2 YYEEEE. The CDR3 runs to 13 residues. The DNA of the CDR3 is TGTGCCAGCAGCCGCCGGGACAGCAACGAGCAGTACTTC. This sequence encodes CASSRRDSNEQYF.

By sample fraction, this clone is medium-sized (0.01 to 0.1%). The J gene is TRBJ2-1, the V gene TRBV19, with 12 bases matching TRBD2. CDR1 and CDR2 from the germline V gene are LNHDA and SQIVND (reference sequence). V shed 5 bases, J shed 3 bases, and the junction held 2 bases outside the gene matches. The CDR3 runs 15 residues. The CDR3 region is CASSRTSGDYNEQFF. CDR3 in DNA: TGTGCCAGTAGTCGGACTAGCGGGGACTACAATGAGCAGTTCTTC.

The J gene is TRBJ2-1, the V gene TRBV6-1; TRBD1 matches at 8 bases. Trimming removed 4 bases from V and 0 bases from J; junction bases left unmatched: 5. Germline-derived CDR1 and CDR2 are MNHNS and SASEGT. This CDR3 region has 16 residues. The CDR3 loop reads CASSAHRGSSYNEQFF. CDR3 DNA: TGTGCCAGCAGTGCACACAGGGGGAGCTCCTACAATGAGCAGTTCTTC.